This is a list of T cell receptor beta chains from one sample in a study of T cells in Graves' hyperthyroidism and ophthalmopathy. TCRdb re-analysed the multiplex PCR reads in MiXCR, keeping a single row per CDR3 protein. The repertoire holds 600,000 or so distinct CDR3 sequences, with approximately 44% as singletons. The source material was peripheral blood or thyroid tissue (not recorded which). The receptors here all came from a woman aged 18-30 years with Graves' hyperthyroidism. Both conserved end residues are part of each CDR3. D genes are given only for firm matches. Some rows have no size entry. The others give once, few or many, or a class for an expanded clone.

clone size: .; CDR3 length: 16; J gene: TRBJ2-7; D gene: TRBD1; V gene: TRBV5-1; CDR3 protein: CASSLAQGQGLDEQYF; CDR3 DNA: TGCGCCAGCAGCTTGGCCCAGGGACAGGGTCTCGACGAGCAGTACTTC
clone size: many; CDR3 length: 14; J gene: TRBJ2-2; D gene: .; V gene: TRBV10-3; CDR3 protein: CAISERGGTGELFF; CDR3 DNA: TGTGCCATCAGTGAGAGGGGCGGGACCGGGGAGCTGTTTTTT
clone size: few; CDR3 length: 13; J gene: TRBJ1-1; D gene: .; V gene: TRBV7-6; CDR3 protein: CASSLAPTGEAFF; CDR3 DNA: TGTGCCAGCAGCTTAGCGCCAACAGGTGAAGCTTTCTTT
clone size: many; CDR3 length: 13; J gene: TRBJ1-2; D gene: TRBD1; V gene: TRBV9; CDR3 protein: CASSARDSNGYTF; CDR3 DNA: TGTGCCAGCAGCGCCCGGGACAGCAATGGCTACACCTTC
clone size: many; CDR3 length: 12; J gene: TRBJ2-6; D gene: .; V gene: TRBV10-1; CDR3 protein: CASRSGANVLTF; CDR3 DNA: TGCGCCAGCCGCTCTGGGGCCAACGTCCTGACTTTC
clone size: .; CDR3 length: 16; J gene: TRBJ2-7; D gene: TRBD2; V gene: TRBV5-1; CDR3 protein: CASSELDSGKSYEQYF; CDR3 DNA: TGCGCCAGCAGCGAACTGGATAGCGGGAAGAGCTACGAGCAGTACTTC
clone size: .; CDR3 length: 14; J gene: TRBJ1-6; D gene: .; V gene: TRBV20-1; CDR3 protein: CSAASEASDSPLHF; CDR3 DNA: TGCAGTGCTGCCAGTGAGGCCTCGGATTCACCCCTCCACTTT
clone size: .; CDR3 length: 13; J gene: TRBJ1-2; D gene: .; V gene: TRBV25-1; CDR3 protein: CASSPAGVRGYTF; CDR3 DNA: TGTGCCAGCAGTCCCGCCGGGGTGCGGGGCTACACCTTC
clone size: once; CDR3 length: 15; J gene: TRBJ1-1; D gene: .; V gene: TRBV7-9; CDR3 protein: CASSLHSTGTTEAFF; CDR3 DNA: TGTGCCAGCAGCTTACATTCGACAGGAACCACTGAAGCTTTCTTT
clone size: .; CDR3 length: 14; J gene: TRBJ1-6; D gene: TRBD1; V gene: TRBV2; CDR3 protein: CASSVPGQNSPLHF; CDR3 DNA: TGTGCCAGCAGCGTACCGGGACAGAATTCACCCCTCCACTTT
clone size: .; CDR3 length: 14; J gene: TRBJ1-1; D gene: .; V gene: TRBV25-1; CDR3 protein: CASSEGRVNTEAFF; CDR3 DNA: TGTGCCAGCAGTGAAGGGCGGGTGAACACTGAAGCTTTCTTT
clone size: few; CDR3 length: 14; J gene: TRBJ1-1; D gene: .; V gene: TRBV29-1; CDR3 protein: CSTFRSRGVTEAFF; CDR3 DNA: TGCAGCACCTTTCGGTCACGCGGGGTGACTGAAGCTTTCTTT
clone size: many; CDR3 length: 10; J gene: TRBJ2-7; D gene: .; V gene: TRBV2; CDR3 protein: CASSDLFQYF; CDR3 DNA: TGTGCCAGCAGCGACCTGTTCCAGTACTTC
clone size: many; CDR3 length: 15; J gene: TRBJ1-1; D gene: TRBD1; V gene: TRBV10-3; CDR3 protein: CAIRGGQGLNTEAFF; CDR3 DNA: TGTGCCATCAGGGGGGGACAGGGTTTGAACACTGAAGCTTTCTTT
clone size: .; CDR3 length: 13; J gene: TRBJ1-1; D gene: .; V gene: TRBV7-9; CDR3 protein: CASSPRGTGEAFF; CDR3 DNA: TGTGCCAGCAGCCCTAGAGGGACGGGAGAAGCTTTCTTT
clone size: .; CDR3 length: 16; J gene: TRBJ1-6; D gene: .; V gene: TRBV11-1; CDR3 protein: CASSLEPSPYNSPLHF; CDR3 DNA: TGTGCCAGCAGCTTAGAGCCTAGCCCCTATAATTCACCCCTCCACTTT
clone size: .; CDR3 length: 12; J gene: TRBJ1-5; D gene: .; V gene: TRBV7-9; CDR3 protein: CASSRINQPQHF; CDR3 DNA: TGTGCCAGCAGCCGAATCAACCAGCCCCAGCATTTT